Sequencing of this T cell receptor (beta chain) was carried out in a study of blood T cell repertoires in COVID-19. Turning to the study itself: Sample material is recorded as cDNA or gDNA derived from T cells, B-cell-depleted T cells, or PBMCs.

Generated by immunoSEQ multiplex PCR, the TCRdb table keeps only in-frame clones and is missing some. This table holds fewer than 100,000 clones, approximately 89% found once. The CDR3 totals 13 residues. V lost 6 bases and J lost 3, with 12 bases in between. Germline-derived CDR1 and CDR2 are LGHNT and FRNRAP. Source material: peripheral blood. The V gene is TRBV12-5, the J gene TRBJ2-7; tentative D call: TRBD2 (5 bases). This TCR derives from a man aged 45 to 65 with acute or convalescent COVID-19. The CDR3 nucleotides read TGTGCTAGTGGCCCGGACGGGAACTACGAGCAGTACTTC. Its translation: CASGPDGNYEQYF.